This T cell receptor beta chain was identified during a study of cytomegalovirus exposure and HLA in healthy donors (dated by TCRdb to about 2017). Regarding the study in general: An earlier analysis of approximately 640 of the donors reported approximately 300 Gb of sequence data and 117 million unique TCR beta sequences from roughly 180 million T cells. About 280 gigabases of sequencing data and 70 million to 95 million unique TCR sequences made up an early release that covered 640 HLA-typed donors. The genetic ancestry cluster associated with self-reported Caucasian donors included 81% of the approximately 400 genotyped donors. The study was designed to test whether signatures of past pathogen exposure could be identified by cataloging public T cell receptors. The study used immunosequencing to profile the T cell repertoires of around 600 subjects and linked those repertoires to cytomegalovirus serostatus. A separate validation cohort of 90 to 150 different subjects was used in addition to the roughly 640-subject first cohort. High-throughput TCR immunosequencing, statistical association of individual TCRs with disease status, and machine learning were combined to predict cytomegalovirus infection status. A later analysis re-examined previously published TCR beta repertoires from just over 650 donors and added high-resolution HLA genotyping to investigate patterns of TCR occurrence. Rather than drawing on any new phenotypic data, the later analysis identified candidate immune exposures from TCR beta sequences and the way those sequences occurred across donors. An earlier analysis of 587 of the donors applied high-throughput TCR beta sequencing to assess whether each TCR beta V gene segment acted as functional or pseudogenic. Donor age, sex, ethnicity and CMV serostatus were collected together with the repertoire data. Genome-wide SNP genotypes for about 65% of the roughly 670 donors were used in a later genetic analysis, which treated that subset as a discovery cohort. All discovery cohort repertoires had been generated on a single sequencing platform. Both class I and class II loci were covered by HLA typing, at four-digit resolution. The number of donors typed differed by locus, with roughly 620-630 for A, B, C, DRB1 and DQB1, 522 for DQA1, under 610 for DPA1, and around 430 for DPB1. Four or five DR-DQ haplotypes were handled as single units for association and clustering, since linkage in the cohort was strong. Among approximately 370 genotyped donors of the cohort, an average of roughly 230,000 unique TCR beta nucleotide sequences was sequenced per donor, of which about 20% were non-productive.

The library was obtained by the immunoSEQ multiplex PCR assay. For the multiplex PCR, a mixture combining 60 forward primers for TCR Vbeta segments and 13 reverse primers for TCR Jbeta segments was used. Amplification of the CDR3 region of rearranged TCR beta genes was performed with a multiplex PCR assay on genomic DNA. The amplified TCR beta libraries were sequenced on the Illumina HiSeq System as 87-base-pair reads. In the authors' own workflow: Across the roughly 640 repertoires, a later analysis counted approximately 75 million unique TCR beta chains, some 11 million of which were shared by at least two donors. To remove PCR and sequencing errors, raw reads were error-corrected and collapsed into unique sequences using a nearest-neighbor algorithm that merged closely related sequences. To assign V, D and J gene segments, CDR3 sequences were aligned to IMGT reference sequences. For a sequence to be retained, a match of at least six nucleotides was required to both a V gene segment and a J gene segment. A rearrangement was called productive if the CDR3 had no stop codons and remained in frame with V and J, and every other rearrangement was called non-productive. CDR3 was defined by IMGT convention, running from the second conserved V-encoded cysteine to the conserved J-encoded phenylalanine. Sequences without an unambiguous match to a single V gene segment were excluded from the earlier analysis of over 500 of the donors. An earlier analysis of a few hundred of the donors called V segments functional above 56.7% productive rearrangements and segregating when the between-donor standard deviation exceeded 5%. A statistical classification framework was built for diagnosing cytomegalovirus status from the catalog of TCR beta chain sequences. In a later analysis, TCR nucleotide sequences were compared against IMGT/GENE-DB human TR gene sequences so that V and J genes could be assigned. In a later analysis, CDR3 sequences and most-parsimonious VDJ recombination scenarios were assigned using the TCRdist pipeline. A later analysis defined each TCR beta chain by its CDR3 amino acid sequence plus V-gene family, and excluded reads lacking a unique V-gene family. In a later analysis, approximately 640 highly shared, low-generation-probability nucleotide sequences were removed to address suspected cross-contamination and a sequencing artifact. In a later analysis, a clonal expansion index for each public chain was calculated from normalized within-repertoire ranks of inferred template counts. A later analysis computed generation probabilities with a VDJ recombination model fitted to out-of-frame rearrangements, and checked the results against IGoR. A later analysis scored TCR-TCR, TCR-HLA and TCR-CMV co-occurrence with hypergeometric tests, applying a repertoire-size bias correction to TCR pairs. In a later analysis, false discovery rates were estimated by permuting HLA or CMV assignments 20 times. In a later analysis, co-occurring TCRs were grouped using DBSCAN, with TCRdist sequence similarity added in when clustering inside HLA-allele-positive subsets. For co-occurrence clustering, repertoires with fewer than 30,000 or more than 120,000 public chains were excluded, along with five repertoires with anomalous nucleotide sharing. Entries here come from immuneACCESS through TCRdb and include only in-frame sequences with V and J called. Some clones fail to appear in such tables; in the studies checked, an unresolved V gene covers under half of the shortfall, and the cause of the remainder is unknown. V, J and clone size are those of that table, while D and trimming were read from the DNA. The sample data list roughly 170,000 clones, and around 83% of these were observed just once. The top ten hold approximately 1.2% of the sample.

What the study reported, not specific to this receptor: According to a later analysis, most CMV-associated TCR beta chains appeared to be HLA-restricted, and the HLA associations seemed to be driven largely by CMV exposure. Correlated functional status among segregating V segments might reflect linkage disequilibrium, but an unknown experimental factor could not be ruled out. According to the authors, the approach could potentially be generalized to other disease states and immunological phenotypes. A few of the identified cytomegalovirus-associated TCR beta chains were confirmed in vitro to be specific for cytomegalovirus antigens. Only TCR beta chains were sequenced in this cohort, and the absence of alpha or paired-chain data limited detectable features. According to a later genetic analysis, donors in an Asian-associated ancestry cluster had fewer N-insertions in productive TCRs than the approximately 650-donor mean. In a later analysis, 15,000 to 20,000 TCR beta sequences were associated with specific HLA alleles at a false discovery rate of 0.05. A later analysis found that TCR association rates varied across HLA loci, with DRB1 alleles showing the most associated TCRs and HLA-C alleles the fewest. Several of the top co-occurrence clusters appeared to be linked to parvovirus B19, influenza, CMV and Epstein-Barr virus, according to a later analysis. Some IMGT-functional V segments, including TRBV6-2 and TRBV6-3, could not be distinguished by the 87-base-pair reads and were therefore excluded. The study listed 164 TCR beta chains as associated with cytomegalovirus. When HLA alleles, especially DR and DQ, strongly co-occurred, TCR associations were difficult to assign to individual alleles. In an earlier analysis of roughly 500 of the donors, most TCR beta V segments appeared in productive rearrangements about 90% or about 30% of the time, broadly matching IMGT annotations. A later genetic analysis associated a missense DCLRE1C variant with V-gene and J-gene trimming of TCR beta chains, and an independent cohort replicated the association. The classifier was reported to diagnose cytomegalovirus status with high specificity and sensitivity in both the original cohort and the validation cohort. Compared with equally common non-associated chains, HLA-associated TCR beta chains in a later analysis were more clonally expanded and had lower generation probabilities. The earlier analysis of a few hundred of the donors excluded some 16 rarely observed V segments, including chromosome 9 orphons, because counts were too low. For the cohort, immune exposure information was limited to CMV serostatus. A further reported finding was that TCR beta sequences accurately predicted the HLA-A and HLA-B alleles for most subjects in the first cohort. Because HLA typing was missing for some donors at each locus, association tests included only the typed subset. The presence/absence analyses assumed that sequencing depth was roughly uniform across donors, and that assumption may not be true. Most TCR sequences were seen in very few donors, while some public TCRs were found in many individuals. A cluster of highly shared sequence variants was judged likely to represent a technical artifact of the sequencing pipeline.

On this clone itself: Its antigen is unknown. There are no base qualities to consult, and no much larger clone falls within one base.

CDR1 is given as WSHSY and CDR2 as SAAADI, both from the germline V gene. Inclusive of the bounding cysteine and phenylalanine, the CDR3 is 17 residues long. Of the read, only the CDR3 DNA is kept; its 51 bases are in frame from base 1. V ends up 9 bases short and J 1 base short, with an unmatched junction base count of 11. The cohort consisted of 600 to 700 healthy bone marrow donors. At the time of sampling, every cohort member was nominally healthy, though immune exposures that went unrecorded were likely present. The donor tested CMV seropositive and was one of the 289 seropositive cohort members. A peripheral blood sample was provided by each donor, and peripheral blood mononuclear cells were used for TCR beta sequencing. The Qiagen DNeasy Blood Extraction Kit was used to extract genomic DNA from the blood cell samples.

The source material was PBMCs. This sequence was found in a girl aged 2 to 9 in good health and CMV-seropositive. The sequence links TRBV10-2 to TRBJ2-5, with TRBD2 identical over 13 junction bases. The CDR3 reads CASSKGTSGTFQETQYF. The nucleotide sequence is given as TGCGCCAGTTCAAAAGGGACTAGCGGGACTTTCCAAGAGACCCAGTACTTC.